This T cell receptor beta chain was recovered during a study of blood T cells in healthy people across ages. The V and J ends lost 8 bases and 1 base respectively, with 10 bases between them. CDR1 is SQVTM, CDR2 ANQGSEA, per germline. This CDR3 is 12 amino acids long. The second PCR ran roughly 6 to 11 cycles with a sample-barcoded 5' primer and J-beta primers. MiXCR, run by TCRdb on the 5' RACE reads, gives a single entry per CDR3 protein. The table shows 1 million or so distinct CDR3 sequences, with more than 35% occurring only once. This chain connects TRBV29-1 to TRBJ2-3; D gene uncertain. The clonotype originates from a woman aged 60-70 years in good health. The sample consisted of blood. The CDR3 coding sequence is TGCAGCTCCCCCCTAGGCACAGATACGCAGTATTTT. It yields the protein CSSPLGTDTQYF.